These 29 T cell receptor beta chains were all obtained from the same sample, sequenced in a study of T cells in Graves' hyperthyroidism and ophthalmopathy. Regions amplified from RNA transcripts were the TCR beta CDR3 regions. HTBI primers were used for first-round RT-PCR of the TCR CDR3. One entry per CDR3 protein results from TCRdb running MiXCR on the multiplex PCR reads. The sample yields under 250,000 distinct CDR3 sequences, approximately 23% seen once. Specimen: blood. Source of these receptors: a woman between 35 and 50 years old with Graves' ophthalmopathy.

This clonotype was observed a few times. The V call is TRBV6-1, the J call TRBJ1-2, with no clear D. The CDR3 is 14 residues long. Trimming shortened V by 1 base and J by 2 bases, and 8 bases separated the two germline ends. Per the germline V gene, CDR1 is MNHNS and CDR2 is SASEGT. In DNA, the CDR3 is TGTGCCAGCAGTGAAGTGACGGTCAACTATGGCTACACCTTC. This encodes CASSEVTVNYGYTF.

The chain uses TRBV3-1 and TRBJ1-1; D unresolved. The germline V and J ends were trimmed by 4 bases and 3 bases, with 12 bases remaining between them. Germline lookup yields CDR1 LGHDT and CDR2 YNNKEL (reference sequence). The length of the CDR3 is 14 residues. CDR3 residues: CASSRRFWDTEAFF. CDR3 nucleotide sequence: TGTGCCAGCAGCCGCCGCTTCTGGGACACTGAAGCTTTCTTT.

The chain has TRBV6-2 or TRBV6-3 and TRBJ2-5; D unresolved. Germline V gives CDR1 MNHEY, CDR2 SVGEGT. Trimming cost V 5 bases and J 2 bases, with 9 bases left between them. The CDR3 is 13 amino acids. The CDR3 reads CASSKHLQETQYF. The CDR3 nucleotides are TGTGCCAGCAGTAAACACCTACAAGAGACCCAGTACTTC.

CDR3 in amino acids: CSAIPGRSQETQYF. The CDR3 region has the DNA TGCAGTGCGATACCGGGACGGAGCCAAGAGACCCAGTACTTC. The rearrangement links TRBV20-1 to TRBJ2-5; D possibly matches TRBD1 or TRBD2 (5 bases each). V was trimmed by 6 bases and J by 1 base, leaving 15 bases between them. The CDR3 length is 14 residues. Germline CDR1 DFQATT, CDR2 SNEGSKA (reference sequence).

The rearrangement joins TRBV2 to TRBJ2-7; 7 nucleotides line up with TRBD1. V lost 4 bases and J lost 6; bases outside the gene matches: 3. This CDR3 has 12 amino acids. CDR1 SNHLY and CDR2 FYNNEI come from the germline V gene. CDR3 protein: CASSVDRTEQYF. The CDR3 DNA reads TGTGCCAGCAGTGTGGACAGGACCGAGCAGTACTTC.

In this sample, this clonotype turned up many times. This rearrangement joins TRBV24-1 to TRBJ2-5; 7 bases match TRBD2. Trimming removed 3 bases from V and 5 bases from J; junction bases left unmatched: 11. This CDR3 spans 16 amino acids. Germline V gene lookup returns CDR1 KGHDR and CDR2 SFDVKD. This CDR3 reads CATSDTGTTIHETQYF. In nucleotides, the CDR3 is TGTGCCACCAGTGATACGGGGACTACCATCCATGAGACCCAGTACTTC.

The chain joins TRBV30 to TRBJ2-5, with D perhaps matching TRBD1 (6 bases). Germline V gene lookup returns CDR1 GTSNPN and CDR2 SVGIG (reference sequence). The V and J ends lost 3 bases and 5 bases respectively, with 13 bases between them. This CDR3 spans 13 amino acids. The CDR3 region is CAWRQGRWETQYF. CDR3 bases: TGTGCCTGGAGACAGGGACGATGGGAGACCCAGTACTTC.

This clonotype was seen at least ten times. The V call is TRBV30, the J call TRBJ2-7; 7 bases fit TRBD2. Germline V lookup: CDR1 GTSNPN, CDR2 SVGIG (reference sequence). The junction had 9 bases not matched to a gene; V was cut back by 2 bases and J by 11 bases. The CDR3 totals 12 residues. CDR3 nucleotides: TGTGCCTGGAGTAAAGGGAGGGCCCCCGAGTACTTC. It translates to CAWSKGRAPEYF.

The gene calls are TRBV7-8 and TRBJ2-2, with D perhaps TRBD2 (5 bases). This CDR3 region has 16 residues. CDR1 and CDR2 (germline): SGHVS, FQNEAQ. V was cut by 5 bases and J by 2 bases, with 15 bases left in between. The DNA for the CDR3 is TGTGCCAGCAGCCGTGCCGGGGAACTCAACACCGGGGAGCTGTTTTTT. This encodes CASSRAGELNTGELFF.

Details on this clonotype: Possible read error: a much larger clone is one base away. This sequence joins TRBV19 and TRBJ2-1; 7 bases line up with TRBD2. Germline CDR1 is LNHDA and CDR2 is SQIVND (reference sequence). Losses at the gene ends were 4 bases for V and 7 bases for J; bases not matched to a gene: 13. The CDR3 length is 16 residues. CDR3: CASSTLSGGIRNEQFF. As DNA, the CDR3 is TGTGCCAGTAGTACACTATCGGGAGGCATTCGAAATGAGCAGTTCTTC.

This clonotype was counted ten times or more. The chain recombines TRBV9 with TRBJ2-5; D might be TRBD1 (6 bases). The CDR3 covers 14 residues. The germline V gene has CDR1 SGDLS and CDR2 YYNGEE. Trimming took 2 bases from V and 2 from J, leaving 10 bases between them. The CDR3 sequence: CASSVGHQQETQYF. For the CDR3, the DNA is TGTGCCAGCAGCGTGGGACACCAACAAGAGACCCAGTACTTC.

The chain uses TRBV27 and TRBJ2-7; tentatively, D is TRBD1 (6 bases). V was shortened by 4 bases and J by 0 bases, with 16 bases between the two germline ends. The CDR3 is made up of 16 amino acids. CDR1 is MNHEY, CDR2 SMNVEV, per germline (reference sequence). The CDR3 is CASSYSRGLSSYEQYF. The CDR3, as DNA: TGTGCCAGCAGTTACTCCAGGGGCCTCAGCTCCTACGAGCAGTACTTC.

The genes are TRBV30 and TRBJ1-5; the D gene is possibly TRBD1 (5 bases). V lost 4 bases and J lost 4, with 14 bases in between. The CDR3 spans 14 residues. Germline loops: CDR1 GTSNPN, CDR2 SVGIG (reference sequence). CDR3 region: CAWNTGRMNQPQHF. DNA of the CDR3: TGTGCCTGGAACACGGGGCGGATGAATCAGCCCCAGCATTTT.

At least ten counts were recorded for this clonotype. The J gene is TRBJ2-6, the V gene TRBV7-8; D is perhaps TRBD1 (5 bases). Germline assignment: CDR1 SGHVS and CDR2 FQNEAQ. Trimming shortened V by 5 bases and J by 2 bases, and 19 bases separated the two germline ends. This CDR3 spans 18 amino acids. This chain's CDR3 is CASSPSRVSAAGANVLTF. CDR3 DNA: TGTGCCAGCAGCCCTTCCAGGGTGTCAGCAGCTGGGGCCAACGTCCTGACTTTC. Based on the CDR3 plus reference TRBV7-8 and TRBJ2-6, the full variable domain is GAGVSQSPRYKVAKRGQDVALRCDPISGHVSLFWYQQALGQGPEFLTYFQNEAQLDKSGLPSDRFFAERPEGSVSTLKIQRTQQEDSAVYLCASSPSRVSAAGANVLTFGAGSRLTVL.

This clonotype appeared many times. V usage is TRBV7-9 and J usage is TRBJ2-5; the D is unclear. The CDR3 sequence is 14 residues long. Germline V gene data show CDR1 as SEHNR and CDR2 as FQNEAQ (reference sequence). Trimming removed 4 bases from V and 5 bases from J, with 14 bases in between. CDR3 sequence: CASSSEGGRETQYF. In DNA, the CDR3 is TGTGCCAGCAGCTCCGAAGGTGGCCGGGAGACCCAGTACTTC. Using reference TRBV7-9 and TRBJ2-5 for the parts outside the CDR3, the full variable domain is DTGVSQNPRHKITKRGQNVTFRCDPISEHNRLYWYRQTLGQGPEFLTYFQNEAQLEKSRLLSDRFSAERPKGSFSTLEIQRTEQGDSAMYLCASSSEGGRETQYFGPGTRLLVL.

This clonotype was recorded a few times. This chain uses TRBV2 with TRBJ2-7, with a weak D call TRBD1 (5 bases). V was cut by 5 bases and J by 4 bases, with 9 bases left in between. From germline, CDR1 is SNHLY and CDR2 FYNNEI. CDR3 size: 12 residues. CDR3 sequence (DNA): TGTGCCAGCAGTACCACAGGATACGAGCAGTACTTC. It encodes CASSTTGYEQYF.

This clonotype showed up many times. This chain's CDR3 is CASSYHSNQPQHF. CDR3 DNA sequence: TGTGCCAGCAGTTACCACTCTAATCAGCCCCAGCATTTT. The chain uses TRBV6-5 and TRBJ1-5, with no clear D. Germline values: CDR1 MNHEY, CDR2 SVGAGI. Trimming left V 2 bases short and J 4 bases short, with 6 bases between. The CDR3 is 13 amino acids.

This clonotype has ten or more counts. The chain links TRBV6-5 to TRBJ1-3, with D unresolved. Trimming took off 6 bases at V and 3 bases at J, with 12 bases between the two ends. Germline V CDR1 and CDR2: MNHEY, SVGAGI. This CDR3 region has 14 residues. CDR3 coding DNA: TGTGCCAGCAGCGGCAGCAACTATGGAAACACCATATATTTT. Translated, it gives CASSGSNYGNTIYF.

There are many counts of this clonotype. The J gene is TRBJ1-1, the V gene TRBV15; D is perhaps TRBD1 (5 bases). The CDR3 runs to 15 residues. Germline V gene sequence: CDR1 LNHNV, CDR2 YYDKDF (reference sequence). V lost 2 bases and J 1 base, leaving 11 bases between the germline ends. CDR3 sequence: CATSRLGGSNTEAFF. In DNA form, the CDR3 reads TGTGCCACCAGCAGACTCGGGGGGTCGAACACTGAAGCTTTCTTT.

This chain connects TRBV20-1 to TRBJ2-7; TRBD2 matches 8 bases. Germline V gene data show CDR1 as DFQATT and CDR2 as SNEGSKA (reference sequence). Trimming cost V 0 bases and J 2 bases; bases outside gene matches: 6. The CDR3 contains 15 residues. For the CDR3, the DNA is TGCAGTGCTAGAGATCCAGCGGGGGCTGCCTACGAGCAGTACTTC. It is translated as CSARDPAGAAYEQYF.

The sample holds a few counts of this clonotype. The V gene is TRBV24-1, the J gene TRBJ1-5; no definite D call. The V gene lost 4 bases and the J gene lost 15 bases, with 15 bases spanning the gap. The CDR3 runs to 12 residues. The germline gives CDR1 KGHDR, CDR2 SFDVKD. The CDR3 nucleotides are TGTGCCACCAGTGACAAGGGAGAAGTTGTGCATTTT. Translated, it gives CATSDKGEVVHF.

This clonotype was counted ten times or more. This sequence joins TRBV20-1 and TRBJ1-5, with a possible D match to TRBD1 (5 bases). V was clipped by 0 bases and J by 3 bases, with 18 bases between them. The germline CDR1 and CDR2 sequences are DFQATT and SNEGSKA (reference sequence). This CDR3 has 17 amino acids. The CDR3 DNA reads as TGCAGTGCTAGAGATTGGGTGGACTTAGGGGTCAATCAGCCCCAGCATTTT. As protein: CSARDWVDLGVNQPQHF.

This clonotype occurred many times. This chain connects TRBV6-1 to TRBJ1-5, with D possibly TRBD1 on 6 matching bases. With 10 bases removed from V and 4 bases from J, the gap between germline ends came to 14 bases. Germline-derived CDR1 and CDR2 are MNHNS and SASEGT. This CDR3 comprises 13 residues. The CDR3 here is CATKTGPNQPQHF. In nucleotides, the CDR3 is TGTGCCACCAAGACAGGTCCGAATCAGCCCCAGCATTTT.

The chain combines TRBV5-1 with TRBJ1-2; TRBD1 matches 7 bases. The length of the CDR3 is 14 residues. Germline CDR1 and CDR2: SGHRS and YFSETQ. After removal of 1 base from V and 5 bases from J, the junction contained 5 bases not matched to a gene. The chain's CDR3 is CASSLSGTAYGYTF. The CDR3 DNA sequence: TGCGCCAGCAGCTTGTCCGGGACAGCATATGGCTACACCTTC.

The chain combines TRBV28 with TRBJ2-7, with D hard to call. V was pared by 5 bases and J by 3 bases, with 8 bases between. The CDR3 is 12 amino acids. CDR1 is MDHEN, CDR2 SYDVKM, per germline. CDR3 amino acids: CASSHLGYEQYF. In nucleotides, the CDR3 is TGTGCCAGCAGTCATCTCGGCTACGAGCAGTACTTC.

The CDR3 spells CASSFGRWEQYF. DNA for the CDR3: TGTGCCAGCAGTTTCGGCAGGTGGGAGCAGTACTTC. The chain combines TRBV12-3 or TRBV12-4 with TRBJ2-7; D is unclear. CDR3 length: 12 residues. V was clipped by 3 bases and J by 7 bases, with 10 bases between them.

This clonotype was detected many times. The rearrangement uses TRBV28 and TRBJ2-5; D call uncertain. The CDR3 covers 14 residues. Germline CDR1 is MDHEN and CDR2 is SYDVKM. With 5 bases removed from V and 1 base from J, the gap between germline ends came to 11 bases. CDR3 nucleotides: TGTGCCAGCAGTCCTCTAGGGCCCCAAGAGACCCAGTACTTC. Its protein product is CASSPLGPQETQYF.

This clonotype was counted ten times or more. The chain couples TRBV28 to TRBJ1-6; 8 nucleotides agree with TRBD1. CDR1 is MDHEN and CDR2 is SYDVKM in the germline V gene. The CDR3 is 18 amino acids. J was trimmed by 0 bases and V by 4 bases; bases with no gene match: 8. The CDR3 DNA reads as TGTGCCAGCAGTTCGGGGACAGGATTAAGCTCCTATAATTCACCCCTCCACTTT. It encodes CASSSGTGLSSYNSPLHF.

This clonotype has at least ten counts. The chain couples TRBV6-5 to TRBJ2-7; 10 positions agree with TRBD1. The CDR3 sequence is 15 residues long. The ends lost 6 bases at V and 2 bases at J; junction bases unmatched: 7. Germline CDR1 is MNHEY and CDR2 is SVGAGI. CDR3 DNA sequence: TGTGCCAGCAGAAATGGACAGGGGGAAACCTACGAGCAGTACTTC. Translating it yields CASRNGQGETYEQYF.